One and the same sample provided the 32 T cell receptor beta chains below, sequenced in a study of prognosis after radiotherapy for stage I lung cancer. TCR beta CDR3 amplification from genomic DNA was performed by two-round multiplex PCR. The authors ran first-round PCR with primers specific to each TRBV and TRBJ gene. TCRdb recomputed calls from the multiplex PCR reads with MiXCR, one row per CDR3 protein. The table includes 20,000 or so distinct CDR3 sequences, around 24% detected once. Sequenced material: PBMCs, taken before or after stereotactic body radiation therapy (not recorded which). The receptors shown here come from a donor of 50 years or more with non-small cell lung cancer.

This clonotype occurred many times. This chain joins TRBV7-2 and TRBJ2-3; perhaps D is TRBD1 or TRBD2 (5 bases each). Trimming stripped 3 bases from V and 4 bases from J, with 8 bases between. Germline CDR1 reads SGHTA; CDR2 reads FQGNSA. CDR3 length equals 13 residues. CDR3 DNA: TGTGCCAGCAGCTTTATGGGGGCAGATACGCAGTATTTT. Translating gives CASSFMGADTQYF.

Worth noting for this clonotype: At one boundary the junction diverges from the germline segment, which might be a read error. The chain carries TRBV18 and TRBJ2-1; TRBD2 aligns across 9 bases. Germline values: CDR1 KGHSH, CDR2 LQKENI. The CDR3 contains 15 residues. DNA for the CDR3: TGTGCCAGCCCACCCGGGACTAGCTCCCTCAATGAGCAGTTCTTC. As protein: CASPPGTSSLNEQFF.

A word on this clonotype: A junction boundary mismatches the germline segment, possibly from a read error. The V gene is TRBV6-5, the J gene TRBJ1-5; D is possibly TRBD1 (6 bases). The J call may be in error: the DNA end matches TRBJ2-3 better. The CDR3 has 15 amino acids. Germline V gene data show CDR1 as MNHEY and CDR2 as SVGAGI. CDR3 nucleotides: TGCGCCAGCAGTTACGGACAGTATAGCAATCAGCCCCAGTATTTT. Translation: CASSYGQYSNQPQYF.

V usage is TRBV15 and J usage is TRBJ2-6; D is unclear. The CDR3 loop spans 17 amino acids. Trimming cost V 8 bases and J 0 bases, with 17 bases left between them. Germline V gene data show CDR1 as LNHNV and CDR2 as YYDKDF (reference sequence). The CDR3 DNA reads as TGTGCCACCGGCCCCGCCCCGGGTAGCTCTGGGGCCAACGTCCTGACTTTC. Amino acid sequence: CATGPAPGSSGANVLTF. The whole variable domain, remainder taken from reference TRBV15 and TRBJ2-6, is DAMVIQNPRYQVTQFGKPVTLSCSQTLNHNVMYWYQQKSSQAPKLLFHYYDKDFNNEADTPDNFQSRRPNTSFCFLDIRSPGLGDTAMYLCATGPAPGSSGANVLTFGAGSRLTVL.

This clonotype was recorded at least ten times. The chain joins TRBV2 to TRBJ2-2; 8 bases agree with TRBD2. The junction had 5 bases not matched to a gene; V was cut back by 6 bases and J by 2 bases. The length of the CDR3 is 15 residues. Germline lookup yields CDR1 SNHLY and CDR2 FYNNEI. CDR3 region: CASRLADLNTGELFF. The CDR3 coding sequence is TGTGCCAGCAGACTAGCGGACCTAAACACCGGGGAGCTGTTTTTT.

This clonotype was picked up many times. The chain links TRBV20-1 to TRBJ1-1; D not resolved. The V gene lost 3 bases and the J gene lost 0 bases, with 14 bases spanning the gap. CDR1 is DFQATT, CDR2 SNEGSKA, per germline (reference sequence). The length of the CDR3 is 15 residues. The CDR3, as DNA: TGCAGTGCTAGCACAAGGGAGAGGATGAACACTGAAGCTTTCTTT. Translated: CSASTRERMNTEAFF.

Concerning this clonotype: Since a much larger clone is just one base distant, this may be a read error. The chain carries TRBV9 and TRBJ1-5, with D perhaps matching TRBD1 (5 bases). Looked up from germline, CDR1 is SGDLS and CDR2 is YYNGEE. V lost 4 bases to trimming and J lost 5 bases, with 13 bases between them. This CDR3 is built from 14 residues. Written as DNA, the CDR3 is TGTGCCAGCAGCATCGGACACTACGATCAGCCCCAGCATTTT. This sequence encodes CASSIGHYDQPQHF.

This clonotype has at least ten counts. The rearrangement links TRBV7-2 to TRBJ2-5, with 10 bases lining up with TRBD1. Germline V lookup: CDR1 SGHTA, CDR2 FQGNSA. The ends lost 0 bases at V and 5 bases at J; junction bases unmatched: 6. CDR3 length: 16 amino acids. For the CDR3, the DNA is TGTGCCAGCAGCTTAGCGGGCGACAGGGGGCGGGAGACCCAGTACTTC. This gives the protein CASSLAGDRGRETQYF.

This clonotype was seen at least ten times. The chain couples TRBV12-3 or TRBV12-4 to TRBJ2-3, with D maybe TRBD1 (6 bases). This CDR3 is 14 amino acids long. V lost 1 base and J lost 6, with 11 bases in between. The CDR3, as DNA: TGTGCCAGCAGTTTAGGGACAGCCCGGGATACGCAGTATTTT. Translated: CASSLGTARDTQYF.

The chain is built from TRBV19 and TRBJ1-1; possible D gene TRBD1, 5 bases. Looked up from germline, CDR1 is LNHDA and CDR2 is SQIVND (reference sequence). Between the trimmed V and J ends, which lost 2 bases and 0 bases, there was a span of 7 bases. The CDR3 loop spans 14 amino acids. CDR3 nucleotide sequence: TGTGCCAGTAGTATATGGGGCTTGAACACTGAAGCTTTCTTT. Its translation: CASSIWGLNTEAFF.

This clonotype was observed a handful of times. A read error likely explains this, since a far larger clone differs by one base. Without the conserved terminal phenylalanine or tryptophan, this CDR3 likely stems from a read error. The chain recombines TRBV6-9 with TRBJ1-3, with a possible D match to TRBD1 (6 bases). The CDR3 runs 14 residues. CDR1 is MNHGY and CDR2 is SVAAGI in the germline V gene. With 3 bases removed from V and 3 bases from J, the gap between germline ends came to 9 bases. This CDR3 is CASSYGGLGNTIYL. The CDR3, as DNA: TGTGCCAGCAGTTACGGGGGGCTTGGAAACACCATATATCTT.

This clonotype was recorded at least ten times. The genes are TRBV3-1 and TRBJ2-3; the D is unclear. The germline CDR1 and CDR2 sequences are LGHDT and YNNKEL (reference sequence). V dropped 1 base and J dropped 0 bases, with 5 bases sitting between them. There are 14 residues in the CDR3. As DNA, the CDR3 is TGTGCCAGCAGCCAAGGACACAGCACAGATACGCAGTATTTT. Translation: CASSQGHSTDTQYF.

Of note for this clonotype: With a far larger clone one base away, a read error is the likely cause. The rearrangement links TRBV27 to TRBJ2-7, with D possibly matching TRBD1 (5 bases). The CDR3 spans 12 residues. Germline V gene data show CDR1 as MNHEY and CDR2 as SMNVEV (reference sequence). The CDR3 region has the DNA TGTTCCAGCTCTACCCAGGGTTACGAGCAGTACTTC. It specifies CSSSTQGYEQYF.

This clonotype was recorded many times. The rearrangement joins TRBV27 to TRBJ2-2; possibly TRBD2 for D (6 bases). The length of the CDR3 is 13 residues. Looked up from germline, CDR1 is MNHEY and CDR2 is SMNVEV (reference sequence). The V gene lost 3 bases and the J gene lost 6 bases, with 8 bases spanning the gap. The CDR3 DNA reads as TGTGCCAGCAGTTTCTCTAGCGCCGGGGAGCTGTTTTTT. It is translated as CASSFSSAGELFF.

This clonotype appeared many times. The chain recombines TRBV5-1 with TRBJ2-7; 9 positions agree with TRBD2. The germline CDR1 and CDR2 sequences are SGHRS and YFSETQ. The CDR3 length is 17 residues. After removal of 3 bases from V and 1 base from J, the junction contained 11 bases not matched to a gene. The CDR3 sequence: CASSSPRASGTSYEQYF. The CDR3 DNA sequence: TGCGCCAGCAGCTCCCCCAGGGCTAGCGGGACATCCTACGAGCAGTACTTC. The full variable domain, rest sourced from reference TRBV5-1 and TRBJ2-7, is KAGVTQTPRYLIKTRGQQVTLSCSPISGHRSVSWYQQTPGQGLQFLFEYFSETQRNKGNFPGRFSGRQFSNSRSEMNVSTLELGDSALYLCASSSPRASGTSYEQYFGPGTRLTVT.

About this clonotype itself: A read error is possible here, since a much larger clone lies one base away. It is likely a read error, because the conserved phenylalanine at the end of the CDR3 is missing. The CDR3 DNA follows: TGTGCCAGCAGCCAACCGGACAGGGGAAGACCAGAAGCTTTCTCT. Amino acids: CASSQPDRGRPEAFS. The genes are TRBV4-2 and TRBJ1-1, with 9 positions matching TRBD1. Germline CDR1 LGHNA, CDR2 YNFKEQ. J gave up 8 bases and V 2 bases, and 9 bases lay outside the gene matches. The CDR3 has 15 amino acids.

This clonotype was counted at least ten times. The chain is built from TRBV7-2 and TRBJ2-1; TRBD1 is a possible D gene (5 bases). The CDR3 extends over 15 amino acids. V gave up 7 bases and J gave up 2 bases, with 15 bases separating them. Per germline, CDR1 SGHTA and CDR2 FQGNSA. The CDR3 here is CASNRQGATYNEQFF. The DNA of the CDR3 is TGTGCCAGCAACCGCCAGGGCGCTACCTACAATGAGCAGTTCTTC. Full variable domain (rest looked up from reference TRBV7-2 and TRBJ2-1): GAGVSQSPSNKVTEKGKDVELRCDPISGHTALYWYRQSLGQGLEFLIYFQGNSAPDKSGLPSDRFSAERTGGSVSTLTIQRTQQEDSAVYLCASNRQGATYNEQFFGPGTRLTVL.

With respect to this clonotype: At one end the junction does not follow the germline gene, possibly because of a read error. V gene TRBV28 combines with J gene TRBJ1-3; D is possibly TRBD1 (5 bases). CDR3 size: 16 residues. Germline CDR1 and CDR2: MDHEN and SYDVKM. CDR3 in DNA: TGTGCCAGCAGTACAGCGACAGAATACTCTGGAAACACGATATATTTT. Translated: CASSTATEYSGNTIYF. Full variable domain (rest looked up from reference TRBV28 and TRBJ1-3): DVKVTQSSRYLVKRTGEKVFLECVQDMDHENMFWYRQDPGLGLRLIYFSYDVKMKEKGDIPEGYSVSREKKERFSLILESASTNQTSMYLCASSTATEYSGNTIYFGEGSWLTVV.

This clonotype was seen ten or more times. The rearrangement links TRBV19 to TRBJ1-1; D unclear. The CDR3 has 13 amino acids. The germline V gene encodes CDR1 LNHDA and CDR2 SQIVND (reference sequence). V dropped 5 bases and J dropped 1 base, with 8 bases sitting between them. The CDR3 here is CASSRTGNTEAFF. Here the CDR3 DNA reads TGTGCCAGTAGTCGGACGGGGAACACTGAAGCTTTCTTT.

This clonotype was observed many times. The chain uses TRBV28 and TRBJ2-2; perhaps TRBD1 as D (6 bases). Germline V lookup: CDR1 MDHEN, CDR2 SYDVKM. V was clipped by 3 bases and J by 1 base, with 15 bases between them. This CDR3 comprises 17 residues. The CDR3 DNA is TGTGCCAGCAGTTTCCCCCCAAGGACAGTGAACACCGGGGAGCTGTTTTTT. As protein: CASSFPPRTVNTGELFF.

This clonotype was recorded many times. V and J are TRBV18 and TRBJ1-1; 7 nucleotides line up with TRBD1. This CDR3 is built from 15 residues. In germline, CDR1 is KGHSH, CDR2 LQKENI. V lost 2 bases and J lost 4; bases outside the gene matches: 7. The CDR3 loop reads CASSPATGVGTEAFF. In nucleotides, the CDR3 is TGTGCCAGCTCACCAGCTACAGGGGTGGGCACTGAAGCTTTCTTT.

On this clonotype itself: A far more abundant clone sits one base away, making this likely a read error. V is TRBV6-4 and J is TRBJ2-7, with D unclear. Germline CDR1 is MRHNA and CDR2 is SNTAGT. The CDR3 runs 15 residues. The CDR3 bases are TGTGCCAGCAGTTACTCGCAAGGGTTAACCTACGAGCAGTACTTC. Amino acids: CASSYSQGLTYEQYF.

This clonotype showed up many times. The CDR3 loop reads CAWSRAEQFF. The CDR3 coding sequence is TGTGCCTGGAGTCGAGCTGAGCAGTTCTTC. The chain recombines TRBV30 with TRBJ2-1; D gene ambiguous. This CDR3 spans 10 amino acids. V lost 2 bases and J lost 9, with 5 bases in between. Looked up from germline, CDR1 is GTSNPN and CDR2 is SVGIG (reference sequence).

To note about this clonotype: Just one base apart from a much larger clone, this may be a read error. J is TRBJ2-4 and V is TRBV19; the D gene is possibly TRBD2 (6 bases). In germline, CDR1 is LNHDA, CDR2 SQIVND (reference sequence). There are 14 residues in the CDR3. Trimming left V 7 bases short and J 6 bases short, with 16 bases between. CDR3 DNA sequence: TGTGCCAGTATGTTCTCCCGGGGGTCAAACATTCAGTACTTC. It yields the protein CASMFSRGSNIQYF.

This clonotype appeared many times. With a much larger clone just one base away, this may be a read error. V is TRBV2 and J is TRBJ2-7, with D perhaps matching TRBD1 or TRBD2 (5 bases each). The CDR3 contains 12 residues. Germline lookup yields CDR1 SNHLY and CDR2 FYNNEI. This CDR3 reads CASSRGMGEQHF. CDR3 sequence (DNA): TGTGCCAGCAGTCGAGGGATGGGGGAGCAGCACTTC.

This clonotype is judged medium-sized. Written as DNA, the CDR3 is TGTGCCTGGATCCTGCGGGGCTCCTACGAGCAGTACTTC. Translating it yields CAWILRGSYEQYF. The genes are TRBV30 and TRBJ2-7, with a tentative D call TRBD2 (6 bases). Trimming took 4 bases from V and 0 from J, leaving 10 bases between them. This CDR3 comprises 13 residues. The germline CDR1 and CDR2 sequences are GTSNPN and SVGIG (reference sequence). The full variable domain, in which reference TRBV30 and TRBJ2-7 provide the parts outside the CDR3, is SQTIHQWPATLVQPVGSPLSLECTVEGTSNPNLYWYRQAAGRGLQLLFYSVGIGQISSEVPQNLSASRPQDRQFILSSKKLLLSDSGFYLCAWILRGSYEQYFGPGTRLTVT.

This clonotype was observed many times. The gene calls are TRBV3-1 and TRBJ2-3; no definite D call. The CDR3 has 13 amino acids. Germline V lookup: CDR1 LGHDT, CDR2 YNNKEL (reference sequence). Trimming pared 1 base from V and 2 bases from J, leaving 4 bases between. The CDR3 coding sequence is TGTGCCAGCAGCCAAGTTTTCACAGATACGCAGTATTTT. Its translation is CASSQVFTDTQYF.

This chain uses TRBV20-1 with TRBJ2-7; 10 bases line up with TRBD2. With V trimmed by 0 bases and J by 2 bases, 10 bases remained unmatched. The CDR3 loop spans 17 amino acids. The germline CDR1 and CDR2 sequences are DFQATT and SNEGSKA (reference sequence). In DNA, the CDR3 is TGCAGTGCTAGAGATCTCTTTGGCCTAGCGGGGGCCTACGAGCAGTACTTC. Translated: CSARDLFGLAGAYEQYF.

On this clonotype itself: One end of the junction fails to match germline, which may point to a read error. The chain uses TRBV2 and TRBJ2-1; TRBD1 might be the D (5 bases). The germline CDR1 and CDR2 sequences are SNHLY and FYNNEI. CDR3 length: 15 amino acids. CDR3 nucleotide sequence: TGTGCCAGCAGTTTGACAGTGTCGTTCGGCAATGGGCAGTTCTTC. Residues: CASSLTVSFGNGQFF.

This clonotype was found many times. CDR3 sequence (DNA): TGTGCCAGCAGCCGGTTCAACAGGGTTTCTGCTTTCTTT. Its translation: CASSRFNRVSAFF. The V gene is TRBV7-9, the J gene TRBJ1-1; D perhaps matches TRBD1 (6 bases). The CDR3 runs to 13 residues. V lost 5 bases to trimming and J lost 11 bases, with 18 bases between them. Germline V gene lookup returns CDR1 SEHNR and CDR2 FQNEAQ (reference sequence).

This clonotype was recorded at least ten times. The chain carries TRBV7-9 and TRBJ1-2; D is unresolved. The CDR3 spans 12 residues. Germline V gene lookup returns CDR1 SEHNR and CDR2 FQNEAQ (reference sequence). V was shortened by 3 bases and J by 8 bases, with 10 bases between the two germline ends. CDR3 DNA: TGTGCCAGCAGCTTTGAGGCTGAGGGCTACACCTTC. Translated, it gives CASSFEAEGYTF.

This clonotype was picked up many times. The chain employs TRBV19 and TRBJ2-2; D is tentatively TRBD1 or TRBD2 (5 bases each). The CDR3 is made up of 16 amino acids. Germline loops: CDR1 LNHDA, CDR2 SQIVND (reference sequence). The V gene lost 7 bases and the J gene lost 0 bases, with 15 bases spanning the gap. In DNA, the CDR3 is TGTGCCAGTACCAAGGGACGGACCTCGAACACCGGGGAGCTGTTTTTT. As protein: CASTKGRTSNTGELFF.